This T cell receptor (beta chain) was captured by sequencing in a study of T cell responses to AZD1222 COVID-19 vaccine. Overall study findings and caveats: In all cases, repertoires were sampled only after the peak T cell response. Once two AZD1222 doses were given, Spike-specific TCR breadth and depth went up.

The method was immunoSEQ multiplex PCR; TCRdb's version includes in-frame clones alone and lacks a portion of them. The repertoire holds fewer than 200,000 clones, with 85% to 95% as singletons. The CDR3 is 15 amino acids. The V and J ends lost 3 bases and 5 bases respectively, with 14 bases between them. Germline lookup yields CDR1 MGHDK and CDR2 SYGVNS. This clone is deemed medium-sized (0.01 to 0.1%). Antigen: not known. This TCR derives from an adult in good health. The genes are TRBV25-1 and TRBJ2-1; weak D call: TRBD2 (6 bases). This sample comprised peripheral blood, obtained on day 0 of AZD1222 vaccination. The CDR3: CASSDLAGSDNEQFF. DNA of the CDR3: TGTGCCAGCAGTGATTTGGCGGGATCGGACAATGAGCAGTTCTTC.